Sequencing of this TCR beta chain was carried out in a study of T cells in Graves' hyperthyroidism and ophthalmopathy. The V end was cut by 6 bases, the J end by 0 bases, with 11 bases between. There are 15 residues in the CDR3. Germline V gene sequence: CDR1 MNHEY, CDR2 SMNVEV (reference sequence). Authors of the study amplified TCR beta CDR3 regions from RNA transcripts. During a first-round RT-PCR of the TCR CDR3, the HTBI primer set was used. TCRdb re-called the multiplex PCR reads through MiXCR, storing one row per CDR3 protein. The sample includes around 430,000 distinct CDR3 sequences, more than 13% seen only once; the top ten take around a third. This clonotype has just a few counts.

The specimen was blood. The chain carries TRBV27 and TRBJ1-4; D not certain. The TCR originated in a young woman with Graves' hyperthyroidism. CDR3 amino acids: CASRPLSATNEKLFF. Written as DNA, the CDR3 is TGTGCCAGCAGGCCGCTATCTGCAACTAATGAAAAACTGTTTTTT.